Below are 17 T cell receptor beta chains sequenced from a single sample in a study of blood T cell repertoires in COVID-19. The method was immunoSEQ multiplex PCR; TCRdb's version includes in-frame clones alone and lacks a portion of them. The sample carries around 50,000 clones, 70% to 85% recorded once. Sequenced material: PBMCs or T cells enriched from blood (not recorded which). The receptors stem from a woman aged 50 to 60 with acute COVID-19.

The chain employs TRBV6-4 and TRBJ2-3; perhaps TRBD1 as D (5 bases). V was pared by 6 bases and J by 6 bases, with 19 bases between. CDR1 and CDR2 (germline): MRHNA, SNTAGT. CDR3 length: 15 amino acids. CDR3 residues: CASSSSGLGADTQYF. The CDR3 bases are TGTGCCAGCAGCTCCTCCGGGCTAGGGGCGGATACGCAGTATTTT.

The V call is TRBV4-1, the J call TRBJ2-5, with D possibly being TRBD2 (7 bases). Trimming removed 0 bases from V and 4 bases from J, with 12 bases in between. Germline CDR1 is MGHRA and CDR2 is YSYEKL. The CDR3 has 15 residues. CDR3 DNA: TGCGCCAGCAGCCAAGAGGGGGGGCCTTTAGAGACCCAGTACTTC. Its protein is CASSQEGGPLETQYF.

V is TRBV6-1 and J is TRBJ2-3; TRBD2 agrees at 10 bases. This CDR3 is 17 amino acids long. Germline V gives CDR1 MNHNS, CDR2 SASEGT. J was trimmed by 3 bases and V by 0 bases; bases with no gene match: 6. The CDR3, as DNA: TGTGCCAGCAGTGAAGCGGGGGGACTAGCGACGACAGATACGCAGTATTTT. Its translation is CASSEAGGLATTDTQYF.

This clone was counted a few times. The rearrangement joins TRBV7-2 to TRBJ2-2; TRBD2 matches 10 bases. Germline trimming cut 5 bases from V and 7 bases from J; bases unmatched to any gene: 13. There are 17 residues in the CDR3. Germline CDR1 is SGHTA and CDR2 is FQGNSA. CDR3 sequence: CASSPQSGGARVGELFF. DNA for the CDR3: TGTGCCAGCAGCCCACAGAGCGGGGGGGCCAGGGTCGGGGAGCTGTTTTTT.

The rearrangement links TRBV30 to TRBJ1-3; unclear D gene. V was trimmed by 4 bases and J by 0 bases, leaving 4 bases between them. The germline V gene encodes CDR1 GTSNPN and CDR2 SVGIG (reference sequence). The CDR3 has 12 residues. The CDR3 is CAWTSSGNTIYF. CDR3 DNA sequence: TGTGCCTGGACGTCCTCTGGAAACACCATATATTTT. Full variable domain (outside the CDR3, taken from reference TRBV30 and TRBJ1-3): SQTIHQWPATLVQPVGSPLSLECTVEGTSNPNLYWYRQAAGRGLQLLFYSVGIGQISSEVPQNLSASRPQDRQFILSSKKLLLSDSGFYLCAWTSSGNTIYFGEGSWLTVV.

The gene calls are TRBV7-9 and TRBJ1-1; D ambiguous. The CDR3 extends over 14 amino acids. The V end lost 4 bases, the J end lost 8 bases, and 17 bases lay between the germline ends. The germline gives CDR1 SEHNR, CDR2 FQNEAQ (reference sequence). The CDR3 DNA sequence: TGTGCCAGCAGCTCAGATTATGTGGCCAGGGAAGCTTTCTTT. Encoded protein: CASSSDYVAREAFF.

V and J are TRBV27 and TRBJ1-1; TRBD1 might be the D (6 bases). Trimming left V 7 bases short and J 1 base short, with 16 bases between. Germline V CDR1 and CDR2: MNHEY, SMNVEV (reference sequence). The CDR3 has 15 amino acids. The CDR3 DNA follows: TGTGCCAGCAAGGGGGGGCAGACCCAGAACACTGAAGCTTTCTTT. Amino acid sequence: CASKGGQTQNTEAFF.

J is TRBJ1-1 and V is TRBV19, with 8 bases that match TRBD1. CDR1 is LNHDA, CDR2 SQIVND, per germline (reference sequence). The CDR3 has 13 amino acids. V shed 6 bases and J 2 bases; nucleotides not matched to a gene: 2. Here the CDR3 reads CASSGQGNTEAFF. CDR3 bases: TGTGCCAGTAGCGGACAGGGAAACACTGAAGCTTTCTTT.

This chain uses TRBV11-2 with TRBJ2-5, with 8 bases that match TRBD2. CDR1 SGHAT and CDR2 FQNNGV come from the germline V gene. This CDR3 has 15 amino acids. With 1 base clipped from V and 4 bases from J, the junction kept 5 bases outside the gene matches. The CDR3 DNA reads TGTGCCAGCAGCTTAGGGACTAGCAGGCGAGAGACCCAGTACTTC. It codes for CASSLGTSRRETQYF.

The chain recombines TRBV3-1 (or the pseudogene TRBV3-2) with TRBJ1-2; 7 bases are a match to TRBD1. The CDR3 contains 18 residues. The V and J ends lost 2 bases and 5 bases, in that order; junction bases with no gene match: 17. The V gene's germline CDR1 is LGHDT and CDR2 YNNKEL (reference sequence). This chain's CDR3 is CASSQTGTANSGGYGYTF. CDR3 DNA: TGTGCCAGCAGCCAAACCGGGACAGCTAATTCCGGCGGATATGGCTACACCTTC.

The rearrangement uses TRBV27 and TRBJ1-4; perhaps TRBD1 as D (5 bases). Trimming left V 11 bases short and J 6 bases short, with 16 bases between. The CDR3 contains 13 residues. Germline V gives CDR1 MNHEY, CDR2 SMNVEV (reference sequence). The CDR3 DNA reads as TGTGCCGTCGATACAGGATATTATGAAAAACTGTTTTTT. Protein product: CAVDTGYYEKLFF.

The CDR3 coding sequence is TGTGCCAGCAGCTACAGGGATAACTATGGCTACACCTTC. It is translated as CASSYRDNYGYTF. This chain links TRBV5-6 with TRBJ1-2, with D possibly matching TRBD1 (6 bases). Trimming stripped 3 bases from V and 1 base from J, with 7 bases between. Germline V gene sequence: CDR1 SGHDT, CDR2 YYEEEE. There are 13 residues in the CDR3.

V is TRBV6-2 or TRBV6-3 and J is TRBJ2-1, with TRBD1 as a possible D gene (6 bases). The germline V gene has CDR1 MNHEY and CDR2 SVGEGT. V shed 0 bases and J shed 3 bases, with 9 bases lying between them. CDR3 size: 15 residues. The CDR3 bases are TGTGCCAGCAGTTACTCCTCGGACAGCTACAATGAGCAGTTCTTC. Protein: CASSYSSDSYNEQFF.

The V and J genes are TRBV6-5 and TRBJ1-1; tentative D call: TRBD1 (5 bases). Trimming shortened V by 6 bases and J by 7 bases, and 12 bases separated the two germline ends. The CDR3 length is 12 residues. Germline lookup yields CDR1 MNHEY and CDR2 SVGAGI. The CDR3, as DNA: TGTGCCAGCAGCAAGCCAAGGGGTGAAGCTTTCTTT. This encodes CASSKPRGEAFF.

The chain couples TRBV11-2 to TRBJ1-5, with TRBD1 matching over 7 bases. The J segment lost 5 bases and the V segment lost 3 bases, leaving 16 bases of the junction unmatched. Germline V CDR1 and CDR2: SGHAT, FQNNGV. This CDR3 comprises 18 residues. Here the CDR3 DNA reads TGTGCCAGCAGCTTTCCCTACTCCCCGGGACAGTATTATCAGCCCCAGCATTTT. Protein sequence: CASSFPYSPGQYYQPQHF.

This chain joins TRBV5-1 and TRBJ2-3; D possibly corresponds to TRBD2 (5 bases). The V and J ends lost 3 bases and 4 bases respectively, with 6 bases between them. Per the germline V gene, CDR1 is SGHRS and CDR2 is YFSETQ. The CDR3 runs to 12 residues. Here the CDR3 reads CASSSLADTQYF. DNA of the CDR3: TGCGCCAGCAGCTCACTAGCAGATACGCAGTATTTT.

In this sample, this clone turned up once. The V call is TRBV6-1, the J call TRBJ2-1; no definite D call. This CDR3 comprises 14 residues. Germline loops: CDR1 MNHNS, CDR2 SASEGT. V was trimmed by 0 bases and J by 4 bases, leaving 7 bases between them. This CDR3 reads CASSEAQAYNEQFF. The CDR3 DNA is TGTGCCAGCAGTGAAGCGCAGGCTTACAATGAGCAGTTCTTC.